In this sample, the clone carrying this TCR beta chain turned up many times. Its matching antigen is unknown. This sample is part of a study of blood T cells in healthy people across ages. Notes on the study in general: The study found TCR beta diversity correlated strongly with naive T cell percentage.

Alongside a J-beta primer mix, a sample-barcoded 5' primer served in a second PCR lasting about 7 to 12 cycles. TCRdb re-analysed the 5' RACE reads in MiXCR, keeping a single row per CDR3 protein. The sample has 700,000 or so distinct CDR3 sequences, 22% seen once. V trimming: 5 bases; J trimming: 6 bases; junction bases outside the gene matches: 5. Germline V CDR1 and CDR2: MNHNS, SASEGT. CDR3 length: 13 residues. The clonotype comes from a man in his 70s in good health. This sequence joins TRBV6-1 and TRBJ2-5; 8 positions agree with TRBD1. Source material: blood. The CDR3 nucleotides are TGTGCCAGCAGTCTACAGGGGGTTCAGACCCAGTACTTC. Encoded protein: CASSLQGVQTQYF.